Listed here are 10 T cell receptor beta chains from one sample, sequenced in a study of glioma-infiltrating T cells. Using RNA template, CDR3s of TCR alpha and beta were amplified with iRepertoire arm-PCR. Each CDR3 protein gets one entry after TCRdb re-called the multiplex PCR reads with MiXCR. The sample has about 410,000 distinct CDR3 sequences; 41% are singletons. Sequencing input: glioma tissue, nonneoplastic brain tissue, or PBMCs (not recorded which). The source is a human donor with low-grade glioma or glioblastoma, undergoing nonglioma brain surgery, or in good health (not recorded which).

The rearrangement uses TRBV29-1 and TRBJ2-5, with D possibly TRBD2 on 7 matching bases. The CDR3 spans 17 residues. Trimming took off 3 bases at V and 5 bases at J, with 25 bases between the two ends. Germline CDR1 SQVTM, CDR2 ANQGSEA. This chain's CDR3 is CSVDRGETSGRGETQYF. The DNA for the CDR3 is TGCAGCGTTGATCGCGGTGAAACTAGTGGGAGGGGGGAGACCCAGTACTTC.

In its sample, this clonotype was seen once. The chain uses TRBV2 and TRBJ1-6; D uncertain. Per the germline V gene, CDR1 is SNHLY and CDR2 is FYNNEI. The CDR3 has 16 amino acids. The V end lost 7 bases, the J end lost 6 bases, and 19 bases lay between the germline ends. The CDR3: CASTETRTKANSPLHF. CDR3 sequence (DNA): TGTGCCAGCACTGAGACACGAACGAAGGCTAATTCACCCCTCCACTTT. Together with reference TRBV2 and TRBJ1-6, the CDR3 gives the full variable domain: EPEVTQTPSHQVTQMGQEVILRCVPISNHLYFYWYRQILGQKVEFLVSFYNNEISEKSEIFDDQFSVERPDGSNFTLKIRSTKLEDSAMYFCASTETRTKANSPLHFGNGTRLTVT.

CDR3 region: CASSPGGGGINEPQHF. The CDR3 DNA reads TGTGCCAGCAGCCCAGGAGGCGGGGGAATTAATGAGCCCCAGCATTTT. The V gene is TRBV7-2, the J gene TRBJ1-5, with a tentative D call TRBD1 (5 bases). V was cut by 5 bases and J by 8 bases, with 22 bases left in between. This CDR3 is built from 16 residues. Per germline, CDR1 SGHTA and CDR2 FQGNSA.

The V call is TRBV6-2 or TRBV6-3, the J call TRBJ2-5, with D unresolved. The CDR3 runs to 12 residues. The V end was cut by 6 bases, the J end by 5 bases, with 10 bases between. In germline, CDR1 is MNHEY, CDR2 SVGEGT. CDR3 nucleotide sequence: TGTGCCAGCAGAGGCGGAGCGGAGACCCAGTACTTC. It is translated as CASRGGAETQYF.

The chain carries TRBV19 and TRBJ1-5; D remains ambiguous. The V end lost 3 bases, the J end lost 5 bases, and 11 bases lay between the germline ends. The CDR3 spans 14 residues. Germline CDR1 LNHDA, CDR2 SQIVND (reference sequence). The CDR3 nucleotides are TGTGCCAGTAGTATTTTTGGGCCGGATCAGCCCCAGCATTTT. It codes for CASSIFGPDQPQHF.

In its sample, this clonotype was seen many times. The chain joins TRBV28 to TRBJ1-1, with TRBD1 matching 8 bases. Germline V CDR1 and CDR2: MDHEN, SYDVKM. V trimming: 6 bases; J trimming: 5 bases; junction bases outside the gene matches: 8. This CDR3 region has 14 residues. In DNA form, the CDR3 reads TGTGCCAGCAGCTCCCCGGGACAGGCAACTGAAGCTTTCTTT. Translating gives CASSSPGQATEAFF.

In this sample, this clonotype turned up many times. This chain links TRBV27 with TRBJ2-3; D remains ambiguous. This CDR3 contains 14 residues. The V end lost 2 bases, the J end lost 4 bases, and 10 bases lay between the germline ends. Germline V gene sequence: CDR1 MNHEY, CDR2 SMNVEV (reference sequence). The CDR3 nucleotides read TGTGCCAGCAGTTTAGGGGTTTATCCAGATACGCAGTATTTT. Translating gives CASSLGVYPDTQYF.

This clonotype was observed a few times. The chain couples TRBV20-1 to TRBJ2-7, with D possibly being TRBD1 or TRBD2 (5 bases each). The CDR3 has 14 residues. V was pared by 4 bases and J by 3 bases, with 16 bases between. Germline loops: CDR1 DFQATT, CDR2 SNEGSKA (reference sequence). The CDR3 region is CSAIKMGDYYEQYF. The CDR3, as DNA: TGCAGTGCTATAAAAATGGGGGATTACTACGAGCAGTACTTC.

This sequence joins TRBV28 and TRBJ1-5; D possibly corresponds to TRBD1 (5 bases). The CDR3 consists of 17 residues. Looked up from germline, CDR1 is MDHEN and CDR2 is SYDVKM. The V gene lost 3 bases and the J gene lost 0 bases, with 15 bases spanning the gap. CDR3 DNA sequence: TGTGCCAGCAGTTTGGCGGACAACCGACTTAGCAATCAGCCCCAGCATTTT. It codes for CASSLADNRLSNQPQHF.

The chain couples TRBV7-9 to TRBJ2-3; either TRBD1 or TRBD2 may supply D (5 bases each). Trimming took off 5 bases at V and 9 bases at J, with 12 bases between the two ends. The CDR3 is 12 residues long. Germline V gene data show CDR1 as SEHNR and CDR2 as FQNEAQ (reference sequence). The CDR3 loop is CASSPFEGTQYF. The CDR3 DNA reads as TGTGCCAGCAGCCCGTTCGAGGGGACGCAGTATTTT.